The present T cell receptor (beta chain) was sequenced within a study of cytomegalovirus exposure and HLA in healthy donors. About the study: Among the roughly 370 genotyped donors, 65% to 90% were placed in the Caucasian-associated ancestry cluster. Overall study results and limits: V- and J-gene trimming of TCR beta was linked (in a later analysis) to a missense DCLRE1C variant. Sequencing likely caused a cluster of highly shared sequence variants.

Researchers ran the PCR with 60 Vbeta and 13 Jbeta primers. The assay was immunoSEQ multiplex PCR, and TCRdb's table has in-frame clones only and misses some. The table lists some 89,000 clones, roughly 85% of them singletons. This CDR3 comprises 15 residues. Germline assignment: CDR1 SGDLS and CDR2 YYNGEE. Comments on this clone: Its antigen is not identified.

This sequence originates from a man aged 40-50 years in good health and CMV-seropositive. The gene calls are TRBV9 and TRBJ2-5; 9 bases match TRBD1. The J call may not be correct, given that the DNA end is closer to TRBJ2-7. Sequenced material: PBMCs. DNA of the CDR3: TGTGCCAGCAGCGTCACCCGGGACAGGGCCTACGAGCAGTACTTC. This gives the protein CASSVTRDRAYEQYF.